What follows are 2 T cell receptor beta chains derived from one specimen sequenced in a study of OX40 agonist ivuxolimab in advanced cancers. Using immunoSEQ multiplex PCR, the repertoire was profiled, and TCRdb retains in-frame clones only, with some absent. The table shows 100,000 to 130,000 clones, with approximately 89% occurring only once. Sequencing used CD4+ or CD8+ T cells sorted from blood, obtained in a trial of the OX40 agonist ivuxolimab. The source is an adult with an advanced solid tumor such as melanoma, head and neck, liver or kidney cancer.

The rearrangement links TRBV19 to TRBJ1-2; the D gene is possibly TRBD1 (5 bases). Germline V lookup: CDR1 LNHDA, CDR2 SQIVND (reference sequence). V was shortened by 4 bases and J by 4 bases, with 13 bases between the two germline ends. This CDR3 spans 14 amino acids. CDR3 DNA sequence: TGTGCCAGTAGTACTTATGGGACGGGCTATGGCTACACCTTC. Amino acids: CASSTYGTGYGYTF.

V usage is TRBV18 and J usage is TRBJ1-2; no definite D call. The V gene lost 2 bases and the J gene lost 3 bases, with 13 bases spanning the gap. Germline CDR1 reads KGHSH; CDR2 reads LQKENI. This CDR3 has 15 amino acids. CDR3 amino acids: CASSPSRNQDYGYTF. In DNA, the CDR3 is TGTGCCAGCTCACCATCAAGGAATCAGGACTATGGCTACACCTTC.